Following are 29 T cell receptor beta chains from one sample sequenced in a study of OX40 agonist ivuxolimab in advanced cancers. The method was immunoSEQ multiplex PCR; TCRdb's version includes in-frame clones alone and lacks a portion of them. Found here are tens of thousands of clones, around 81% of them singletons; the top ten hold 1.5% to 2%. This material consisted of CD4+ or CD8+ T cells sorted from blood, taken in a trial of the OX40 agonist ivuxolimab. Every receptor here comes from an adult with an advanced solid tumor such as melanoma, head and neck, liver or kidney cancer.

This clone was detected only a few times. The chain employs TRBV6-1 and TRBJ2-7; 9 bases agree with TRBD1. Looked up from germline, CDR1 is MNHNS and CDR2 is SASEGT. The CDR3 sequence is 15 residues long. J lost 8 bases, V lost 6 bases, and 14 bases had no gene match. The CDR3 coding sequence is TGTGCCAGCAGGTTGGGACAGGGATCCTGGTCCCAGCAGTACTTC. This encodes CASRLGQGSWSQQYF.

The V gene is TRBV6-9, the J gene TRBJ2-7, with 10 nucleotides matching TRBD1. CDR3 length: 15 residues. Per germline, CDR1 MNHGY and CDR2 SVAAGI. Losses at the gene ends were 7 bases for V and 3 bases for J; bases not matched to a gene: 9. The CDR3 bases are TGTGCCAGCAAACTGACAGGGGGCTTCGACTACGAGCAGTACTTC. Amino acids: CASKLTGGFDYEQYF.

The rearrangement links TRBV7-2 to TRBJ2-1; 9 positions match TRBD2. Per the germline V gene, CDR1 is SGHTA and CDR2 is FQGNSA. CDR3 length equals 19 residues. V dropped 2 bases and J dropped 6; count of bases not matched to a gene: 17. This chain's CDR3 is CASSLKGFSGLAKGNEQFF. The CDR3 DNA is TGTGCCAGCAGCTTAAAGGGGTTCTCTGGACTAGCGAAGGGCAATGAGCAGTTCTTC.

The chain uses TRBV7-3 and TRBJ2-1, with 9 bases fitting TRBD2. CDR3 size: 15 residues. Germline lookup yields CDR1 SGHTA and CDR2 FQGTGA. V was clipped by 5 bases and J by 7 bases; unmatched bases: 9. CDR3 sequence reads: CASSQQAGGRNEQFF. The CDR3 DNA sequence: TGTGCCAGCAGCCAGCAGGCGGGAGGGCGAAATGAGCAGTTCTTC.

The rearrangement links TRBV9 to TRBJ2-7, with TRBD2 matching over 7 bases. The CDR3 consists of 13 residues. The junction had 4 bases not matched to a gene; V was cut back by 1 base and J by 6 bases. Germline V gene lookup returns CDR1 SGDLS and CDR2 YYNGEE. The CDR3 nucleotides are TGTGCCAGCAGCGTATATGGGGAGGGCGAGCAGTACTTC. Its protein product is CASSVYGEGEQYF.

The chain couples TRBV2 to TRBJ2-2; 13 bases agree with TRBD2. This CDR3 comprises 17 residues. The V gene's germline CDR1 is SNHLY and CDR2 FYNNEI. J gave up 5 bases and V 6 bases, and 9 bases lay outside the gene matches. CDR3 bases: TGTGCCAGCAGGGGGACTAGCGGGACTCCGGGTACCGGGGAGCTGTTTTTT. This encodes CASRGTSGTPGTGELFF.

The chain couples TRBV29-1 to TRBJ2-3; 7 bases align to TRBD2. Per germline, CDR1 SQVTM and CDR2 ANQGSEA. Trimming removed 7 bases from V and 4 bases from J; junction bases left unmatched: 11. The CDR3 is 14 residues long. The CDR3 reads CSARLAMGPDTQYF. Here the CDR3 DNA reads TGCAGCGCAAGACTAGCAATGGGGCCAGATACGCAGTATTTT.

This chain connects TRBV5-1 to TRBJ1-3; 9 nucleotides match TRBD1. The CDR3 is made up of 17 amino acids. Germline trimming cut 0 bases from V and 2 bases from J; bases unmatched to any gene: 6. The germline V gene encodes CDR1 SGHRS and CDR2 YFSETQ. CDR3 loop: CASSLGGTGFPGNTIYF. CDR3 DNA: TGCGCCAGCAGCTTGGGGGGGACAGGGTTTCCTGGAAACACCATATATTTT.

The J gene is TRBJ2-2, the V gene TRBV11-3; 8 nucleotides match TRBD2. The length of the CDR3 is 15 residues. The V segment lost 7 bases and the J segment 4 bases; nucleotides outside the gene matches: 8. In germline, CDR1 is SGHNT, CDR2 YENEEA. As DNA, the CDR3 is TGTGCCAGCACCCTCGGGGGGGGCGGCACCGGGGAGCTGTTTTTT. It codes for CASTLGGGGTGELFF.

CDR3 residues: CATYPGQNPPGTQYF. The CDR3 DNA reads TGCGCCACCTACCCGGGACAGAACCCGCCAGGGACCCAGTACTTC. V gene TRBV5-1 combines with J gene TRBJ2-5; 7 bases fit TRBD1. Germline loops: CDR1 SGHRS, CDR2 YFSETQ. The CDR3 has 15 residues. V trimming: 9 bases; J trimming: 7 bases; junction bases outside the gene matches: 18.

The chain carries TRBV5-4 and TRBJ1-2, with D possibly matching TRBD1 (6 bases). Per the germline V gene, CDR1 is SGHNT and CDR2 is YYREEE (reference sequence). The V end was cut by 3 bases, the J end by 3 bases, with 12 bases between. This CDR3 contains 14 residues. This CDR3 reads CASSSWTADYGYTF. The CDR3 DNA is TGTGCCAGCAGCTCCTGGACAGCGGACTATGGCTACACCTTC.

This clone was observed a handful of times. This chain links TRBV19 with TRBJ2-7, with 7 bases matching TRBD1. Germline CDR1 and CDR2: LNHDA and SQIVND (reference sequence). This CDR3 spans 15 amino acids. Unmatched junction bases numbered 8, after V lost 4 bases and J lost 2 bases. DNA for the CDR3: TGTGCCAGTAGTACGCTCCCAGGGGGACCCTACGAGCAGTACTTC. Protein sequence: CASSTLPGGPYEQYF.

This chain uses TRBV6-6 with TRBJ1-5; the D gene is possibly TRBD1 (5 bases). Trimming shortened V by 7 bases and J by 5 bases, and 18 bases separated the two germline ends. This CDR3 is 15 amino acids long. Germline V gene data show CDR1 as MNHNY and CDR2 as SVGAGI (reference sequence). CDR3 sequence reads: CASKRQSRIDQPQHF. The CDR3 DNA follows: TGTGCCAGCAAGAGACAGAGTCGAATCGATCAGCCCCAGCATTTT.

V and J are TRBV7-6 and TRBJ2-1; D possibly corresponds to TRBD2 (6 bases). This CDR3 is 15 amino acids long. V was trimmed by 5 bases and J by 7 bases, leaving 18 bases between them. The germline CDR1 and CDR2 sequences are SGHVS and FNYEAQ. Here the CDR3 reads CASSLRELVGNEQFF. In DNA form, the CDR3 reads TGTGCCAGCAGCCTCCGGGAGCTAGTTGGGAATGAGCAGTTCTTC.

This clone was seen only once. This sequence joins TRBV10-3 and TRBJ1-1; 7 nucleotides align to TRBD1. J gave up 3 bases and V 0 bases, and 7 bases lay outside the gene matches. This CDR3 has 16 amino acids. Looked up from germline, CDR1 is ENHRY and CDR2 is SYGVKD. The CDR3 DNA is TGTGCCATCAGTGAGTCCGGAAGGGGGCGAGACACTGAAGCTTTCTTT. Translation gives CAISESGRGRDTEAFF.

This rearrangement joins TRBV6-1 to TRBJ1-2; no clear D gene. The CDR3 length is 14 residues. With 0 bases removed from V and 6 bases from J, the gap between germline ends came to 11 bases. Germline V CDR1 and CDR2: MNHNS, SASEGT. CDR3 nucleotides: TGTGCCAGCAGTGAAGCTGGCAGTTACAATGGCTACACCTTC. Protein sequence: CASSEAGSYNGYTF.

The V call is TRBV30, the J call TRBJ1-2; tentative D call: TRBD1 (5 bases). The CDR3 is 13 amino acids. Germline CDR1 is GTSNPN and CDR2 is SVGIG (reference sequence). V was clipped by 3 bases and J by 0 bases, with 8 bases between them. The CDR3, as DNA: TGTGCCTGGAGCGAACAGGCTAACTATGGCTACACCTTC. Translated: CAWSEQANYGYTF.

The V call is TRBV6-5, the J call TRBJ2-2; D may be TRBD2 (5 bases). Germline lookup yields CDR1 MNHEY and CDR2 SVGAGI. V was cut by 7 bases and J by 4 bases, with 10 bases left in between. The CDR3 consists of 13 residues. DNA of the CDR3: TGTGCCAGCAACGCGGCGGGCACCGGGGAGCTGTTTTTT. Residues: CASNAAGTGELFF.

This clone showed up just a few times. The V call is TRBV6-6, the J call TRBJ2-2; TRBD1 agrees at 7 bases. V shed 5 bases, J shed 5 bases, and the junction held 5 bases outside the gene matches. Per the germline V gene, CDR1 is MNHNY and CDR2 is SVGAGI (reference sequence). The CDR3 length is 14 residues. CDR3 protein: CASSHRGGTGELFF. The CDR3 DNA follows: TGTGCCAGCAGTCACAGGGGCGGGACCGGGGAGCTGTTTTTT.

This clone was counted only a few times. The chain employs TRBV30 and TRBJ2-7; TRBD1 might be the D (5 bases). From germline, CDR1 is GTSNPN and CDR2 SVGIG (reference sequence). CDR3 length: 13 residues. Trimming took 3 bases from V and 4 from J, leaving 13 bases between them. CDR3 in DNA: TGTGCCTGGAGCCAGGGTGAGGCTTACGAGCAGTACTTC. Its translation: CAWSQGEAYEQYF.

The J gene is TRBJ1-2, the V gene TRBV28; D is unclear. The CDR3 has 16 amino acids. Per germline, CDR1 MDHEN and CDR2 SYDVKM. V was trimmed by 6 bases and J by 4 bases, leaving 21 bases between them. The CDR3 is CASSPGSARYRYGYTF. As DNA, the CDR3 is TGTGCCAGCAGCCCCGGCTCGGCACGGTATCGCTATGGCTACACCTTC.

A single count supports this clone. The V call is TRBV9, the J call TRBJ2-5, with 8 bases identical to TRBD2. The V and J ends lost 4 bases and 3 bases, in that order; junction bases with no gene match: 8. Looked up from germline, CDR1 is SGDLS and CDR2 is YYNGEE. The CDR3 extends over 15 amino acids. The CDR3 bases are TGTGCCAGCAGCCTAACCGGGACTAGTGAAGAGACCCAGTACTTC. It is translated as CASSLTGTSEETQYF.

This clone was counted once. The chain couples TRBV29-1 to TRBJ2-4; no clear D gene. Germline V gene data show CDR1 as SQVTM and CDR2 as ANQGSEA. Trimming removed 4 bases from V and 5 bases from J, with 6 bases in between. The CDR3 sequence is 11 residues long. The DNA for the CDR3 is TGCAGCGTTGGGACCCAAAACATTCAGTACTTC. Its protein is CSVGTQNIQYF.

The chain is built from TRBV19 and TRBJ1-2; TRBD1 agrees at 9 bases. J lost 11 bases, V lost 6 bases, and 16 bases had no gene match. There are 15 residues in the CDR3. CDR1 LNHDA and CDR2 SQIVND come from the germline V gene (reference sequence). In DNA form, the CDR3 reads TGTGCCAGTAGGGTCCTCCCGGGACAGGGAATGGAGTACACCTTC. Residues: CASRVLPGQGMEYTF.

This chain joins TRBV7-2 and TRBJ1-2, with D hard to call. V was pared by 1 base and J by 7 bases, with 25 bases between. This CDR3 spans 18 amino acids. Germline values: CDR1 SGHTA, CDR2 FQGNSA. CDR3 in amino acids: CASSLGPEGGSRGGGYTF. The CDR3 nucleotides read TGTGCCAGCAGCTTAGGCCCGGAGGGAGGCTCTCGTGGCGGTGGCTACACCTTC.

V is TRBV30 and J is TRBJ1-5; a possible D gene is TRBD1 (6 bases). Per the germline V gene, CDR1 is GTSNPN and CDR2 is SVGIG (reference sequence). The CDR3 is made up of 15 amino acids. Deletions cut 1 base from V and 2 bases from J, with 12 bases between. The CDR3 DNA sequence: TGTGCCTGGAGTGGAGGGAGGGGGGGCAATCAGCCCCAGCATTTT. It specifies CAWSGGRGGNQPQHF.

This clone was found a few times. The V and J genes are TRBV27 and TRBJ2-5; no clear D gene. The CDR3 runs to 14 residues. Germline values: CDR1 MNHEY, CDR2 SMNVEV (reference sequence). V was shortened by 2 bases and J by 4 bases, with 11 bases between the two germline ends. The CDR3, as DNA: TGTGCCAGCAGTTTACGTAGGACGGGAGAGACCCAGTACTTC. Translated, it gives CASSLRRTGETQYF.

This clone was observed a single time. This chain links TRBV11-3 with TRBJ1-6; D call uncertain. V was cut by 4 bases and J by 9 bases, with 10 bases left in between. This CDR3 region has 13 residues. Germline V gene sequence: CDR1 SGHNT, CDR2 YENEEA. The CDR3 nucleotides are TGTGCCAGCAGCTCCGAAAGGAGTTCACCCCTCCACTTT. This codes for CASSSERSSPLHF.

The rearrangement uses TRBV9 and TRBJ1-6; D is unclear. CDR3 length: 14 residues. Germline CDR1 SGDLS, CDR2 YYNGEE. The V gene lost 0 bases and the J gene lost 8 bases, with 9 bases spanning the gap. Here the CDR3 DNA reads TGTGCCAGCAGCGTAGCCGGTCGGGATTCACCCCTCCACTTT. Its protein product is CASSVAGRDSPLHF.